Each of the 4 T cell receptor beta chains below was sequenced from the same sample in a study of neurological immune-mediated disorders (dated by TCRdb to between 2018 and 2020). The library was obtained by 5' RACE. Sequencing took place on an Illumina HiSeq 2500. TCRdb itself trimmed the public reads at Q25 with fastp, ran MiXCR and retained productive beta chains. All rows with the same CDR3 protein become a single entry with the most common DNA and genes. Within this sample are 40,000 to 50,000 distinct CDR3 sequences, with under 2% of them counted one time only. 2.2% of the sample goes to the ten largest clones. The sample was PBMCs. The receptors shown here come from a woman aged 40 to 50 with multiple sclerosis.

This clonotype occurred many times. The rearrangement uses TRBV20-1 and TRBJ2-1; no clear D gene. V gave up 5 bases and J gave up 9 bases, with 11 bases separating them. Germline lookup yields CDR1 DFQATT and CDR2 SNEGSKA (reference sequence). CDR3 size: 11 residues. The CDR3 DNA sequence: TGCAGTGCTTCTGAGGTTAGTGAGCAGTTCTTC. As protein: CSASEVSEQFF.

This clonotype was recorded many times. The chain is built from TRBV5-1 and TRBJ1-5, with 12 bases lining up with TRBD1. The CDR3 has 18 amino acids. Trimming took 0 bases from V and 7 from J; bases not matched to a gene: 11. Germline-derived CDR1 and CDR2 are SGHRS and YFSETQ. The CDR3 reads CASSLGPWDRGRGQPQHF. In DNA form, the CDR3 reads TGCGCCAGCAGCTTGGGCCCCTGGGACAGGGGGCGAGGACAGCCCCAGCATTTT.

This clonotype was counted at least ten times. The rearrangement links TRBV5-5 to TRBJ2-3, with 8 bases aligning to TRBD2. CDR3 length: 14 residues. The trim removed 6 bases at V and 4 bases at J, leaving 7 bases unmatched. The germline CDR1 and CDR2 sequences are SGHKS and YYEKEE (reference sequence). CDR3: CASTGGPSPDTQYF. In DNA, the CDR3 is TGTGCCAGCACGGGGGGGCCCTCCCCAGATACGCAGTATTTT.

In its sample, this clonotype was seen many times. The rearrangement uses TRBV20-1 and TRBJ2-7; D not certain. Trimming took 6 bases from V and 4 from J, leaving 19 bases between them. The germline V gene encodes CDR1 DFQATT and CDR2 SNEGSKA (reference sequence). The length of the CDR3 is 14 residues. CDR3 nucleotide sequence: TGCAGTGCCCCCGGAGCAAACAGCTTGTACGAGCAGTACTTC. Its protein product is CSAPGANSLYEQYF.